Listed below are T cell receptor beta chains from one sample, sequenced in a study of response to subunit inactivated influenza vaccine. TCRdb independently ran MiXCR on the RT-PCR reads; one entry per CDR3 protein. The sample has 500,000 to 600,000 distinct CDR3 sequences; about an eighth are singletons. This specimen was PBMCs from blood, taken on the day of vaccination. These TCRs come from a man aged 45-60 years who received an inactivated influenza vaccine. The CDR3 runs from the conserved cysteine through the conserved F or W. Fields, in order: clone size, D gene, J gene, V gene, CDR3 DNA, CDR3 protein. A D gene is named only where the DNA matches it firmly. A clone size is listed for some rows: how often the clone was seen (once, few, many), or a class if it is expanded.

NA	NA	TRBJ2-7	TRBV4-3	TGCGCCAGCAGCCACGAGAAAAACGTCTTCTCCTACGAGCAGTACTTC	CASSHEKNVFSYEQYF
many	TRBD1	TRBJ2-5	TRBV5-1	TGCGCCAGCAGCGGCAGGGGGCAAGAGACCCAGTACTTC	CASSGRGQETQYF
few	NA	TRBJ2-7	TRBV14	TGTGCCAGCAGCCCTTTTAGGGGACACTACGAGCAGTACTTC	CASSPFRGHYEQYF
many	NA	TRBJ2-6	TRBV28	TGTGCCAGCGGAGGGACAGCCCCCTCTGGGGCCAACGTCCTGACTTTC	CASGGTAPSGANVLTF
many	TRBD2	TRBJ2-7	TRBV5-1	TGCGCCAGCAGCTTGGGCGGGAGGGTTTCCGAGCAGTACTTC	CASSLGGRVSEQYF
few	TRBD2	TRBJ2-7	TRBV5-1	TGCGCCAGCAGCCTAAGCGGGACCGGCTCCTACGAGCAGTACTTC	CASSLSGTGSYEQYF
NA	TRBD2	TRBJ2-1	TRBV25-1	TGTGCCAGCAGTGAACCTAGCGGGAGCCATGAGCAGTTCTTC	CASSEPSGSHEQFF
NA	TRBD2	TRBJ2-3	TRBV20-1	TGCAGTGCTACCCGACTAGCGCCCCCAGATACGCAGTATTTT	CSATRLAPPDTQYF
many	NA	TRBJ1-1	TRBV5-1	TGCGCCAGCAGCTTGCCGGGGAACACTGAAGCTTTCTTT	CASSLPGNTEAFF
few	NA	TRBJ1-2	TRBV6-2/TRBV6-3	TGTGCCAGCAGCCTCAAAGCTAACTATGGCTACACCTTC	CASSLKANYGYTF